This TCR beta chain was observed in a study of cytomegalovirus exposure and HLA in healthy donors. Study in general: The roughly 670 first-cohort repertoires shared a platform with the approximately 120 validation repertoires, as reported in a later analysis.

Remarks on this clone: Its matching antigen is unknown.

This table comes from immunoSEQ multiplex PCR, and its TCRdb copy is limited to in-frame clones, with some not included. The sample consists of more than 140,000 clones, roughly nine tenths of them appearing once. The study, taken as a whole, reports: Confirmation in vitro established that a few CMV-associated chains were specific for CMV antigens. The authors listed 180 or so TCR beta chains as cytomegalovirus-associated. One later analysis, an examination of the 100 to 150 validation repertoires, found that first-cohort TCR clusters tended to co-occur in them.

Sequencing was performed on PBMCs. The TCR was taken from a woman aged 18-35 years in good health and CMV-seropositive.

The CDR3: CASSPRQSLADGYTF. The CDR3 nucleotides are TGTGCCAGCAGTCCCCGACAGAGCCTCGCGGATGGCTACACCTTC. The rearrangement links TRBV6-6 to TRBJ1-2; D is possibly TRBD1 (5 bases). In germline, CDR1 is MNHNY, CDR2 SVGAGI (reference sequence). The CDR3 runs 15 residues. V lost 5 bases, J lost 6 bases, and 19 bases lay in between.